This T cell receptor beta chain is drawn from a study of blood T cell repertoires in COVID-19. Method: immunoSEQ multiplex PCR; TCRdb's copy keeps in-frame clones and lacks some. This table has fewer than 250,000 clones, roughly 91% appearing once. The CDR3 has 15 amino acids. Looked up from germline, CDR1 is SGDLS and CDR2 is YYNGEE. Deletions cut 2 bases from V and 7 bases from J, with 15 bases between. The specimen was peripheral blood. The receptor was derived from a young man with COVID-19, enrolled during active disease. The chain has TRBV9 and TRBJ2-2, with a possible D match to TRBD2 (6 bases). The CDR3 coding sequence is TGTGCCAGCAGCGTTAGTGGGGGGATGAGCGGGGAGCTGTTTTTT. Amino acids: CASSVSGGMSGELFF. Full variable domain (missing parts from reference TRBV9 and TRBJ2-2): DSGVTQTPKHLITATGQRVTLRCSPRSGDLSVYWYQQSLDQGLQFLIQYYNGEERAKGNILERFSAQQFPDLHSELNLSSLELGDSALYFCASSVSGGMSGELFFGEGSRLTVL.